The 31 T cell receptor beta chains below were found in one sample sequenced in a study of CD8 T cells in Susac syndrome. Reverse transcription of 0.5 to 1 ug RNA was performed with random hexamers. MiXCR, applied by TCRdb to the immunoSEQ multiplex PCR reads, yields one record per CDR3 protein. The sample records around 150,000 distinct CDR3 sequences, over 90% being singletons. Sequencing used CD8+ T cells from PBMCs. The receptors come from a human donor with Susac syndrome.

The V call is TRBV2, the J call TRBJ1-5, with 7 bases identical to TRBD1. The CDR3 is made up of 13 amino acids. V lost 6 bases and J lost 6; bases outside the gene matches: 5. Per germline, CDR1 SNHLY and CDR2 FYNNEI. The CDR3 DNA is TGTGCCAGCAGGTCGACAGGGTCTCAGCCCCAGCATTTT. Its protein is CASRSTGSQPQHF.

This clonotype appeared a single time. Here the CDR3 DNA reads TGTGCCAGCAGAGGCATCTACGAGCAGTACTTC. Its protein product is CASRGIYEQYF. The chain carries TRBV28 and TRBJ2-7; D call uncertain. The ends were cut back, 6 bases at V and 3 bases at J, with 6 bases in the middle. CDR3 length: 11 amino acids. CDR1 and CDR2 from the germline V gene are MDHEN and SYDVKM.

V gene TRBV4-1 combines with J gene TRBJ1-1; tentatively, D is TRBD1 (6 bases). V lost 8 bases, J lost 4 bases, and 17 bases lay in between. Germline CDR1 is MGHRA and CDR2 is YSYEKL. This CDR3 comprises 14 residues. The CDR3 reads CASALGAGSTEAFF. The DNA of the CDR3 is TGCGCCAGCGCCCTGGGGGCCGGGAGCACTGAAGCTTTCTTT.

This chain uses TRBV9 with TRBJ2-1; perhaps TRBD2 as D (6 bases). Trimming pared 3 bases from V and 6 bases from J, leaving 10 bases between. Germline assignment: CDR1 SGDLS and CDR2 YYNGEE. The CDR3 has 13 residues. The CDR3 sequence is CASSAGDGNEQFF. The CDR3 DNA is TGTGCCAGCAGCGCGGGGGACGGCAATGAGCAGTTCTTC.

The V and J genes are TRBV27 and TRBJ2-5, with 14 bases aligning to TRBD2. The germline CDR1 and CDR2 sequences are MNHEY and SMNVEV (reference sequence). This CDR3 has 17 residues. After removal of 5 bases from V and 5 bases from J, the junction contained 10 bases not matched to a gene. The CDR3: CASSPRLAGGPAETQYF. CDR3 in DNA: TGTGCCAGCAGTCCACGACTAGCGGGAGGGCCGGCGGAGACCCAGTACTTC.

V is TRBV15 and J is TRBJ1-2; no reliable D call. Germline loops: CDR1 LNHNV, CDR2 YYDKDF (reference sequence). This CDR3 spans 13 amino acids. Trimming removed 6 bases from V and 6 bases from J, with 14 bases in between. CDR3 in amino acids: CATRGWQADGYTF. CDR3 bases: TGTGCCACCAGGGGGTGGCAGGCTGATGGCTACACCTTC.

CDR3 region: CASSSNLRDYQETQYF. The CDR3 bases are TGTGCCAGCAGTTCCAATCTCCGGGACTATCAAGAGACCCAGTACTTC. The chain employs TRBV27 and TRBJ2-5, with 7 bases matching TRBD2. Trimming took 4 bases from V and 2 from J; bases not matched to a gene: 10. CDR1 MNHEY and CDR2 SMNVEV come from the germline V gene (reference sequence). This CDR3 is built from 16 residues.

J is TRBJ1-2 and V is TRBV10-3, with D hard to call. The V end lost 3 bases, the J end lost 3 bases, and 8 bases lay between the germline ends. Looked up from germline, CDR1 is ENHRY and CDR2 is SYGVKD. This CDR3 has 13 amino acids. CDR3 sequence: CAISEVAYYGYTF. In nucleotides, the CDR3 is TGTGCCATCAGTGAAGTAGCCTACTATGGCTACACCTTC.

This clonotype was detected only once. The genes are TRBV7-3 and TRBJ2-7, with 11 nucleotides matching TRBD1. V gave up 5 bases and J gave up 3 bases; unmatched junction bases: 6. This CDR3 spans 15 amino acids. The V gene's germline CDR1 is SGHTA and CDR2 FQGTGA. The CDR3 loop reads CASSRKGQGGYEQYF. The CDR3 nucleotides read TGTGCCAGCAGCCGTAAGGGACAGGGGGGCTACGAGCAGTACTTC.

This chain uses TRBV2 with TRBJ2-1; 8 nucleotides match TRBD2. CDR3 length: 16 amino acids. Germline V gene lookup returns CDR1 SNHLY and CDR2 FYNNEI. V trimming: 8 bases; J trimming: 0 bases; junction bases outside the gene matches: 9. The CDR3 spells CASPRAGATSYNEQFF. The CDR3 nucleotides are TGTGCCAGCCCCCGAGCGGGAGCCACCTCCTACAATGAGCAGTTCTTC.

V is TRBV13 and J is TRBJ2-1; 10 bases agree with TRBD2. CDR3 length: 16 amino acids. Trimming removed 3 bases from V and 6 bases from J; junction bases left unmatched: 8. The germline V gene encodes CDR1 PRHDT and CDR2 FYEKMQ (reference sequence). CDR3 amino acids: CASSLSWTSGRNEQFF. Written as DNA, the CDR3 is TGTGCCAGCAGCTTGAGCTGGACTAGCGGTCGCAATGAGCAGTTCTTC.

The chain employs TRBV5-1 and TRBJ2-3; the match to TRBD1 covers 9 bases. Germline values: CDR1 SGHRS, CDR2 YFSETQ. The CDR3 has 16 amino acids. V was clipped by 4 bases and J by 2 bases; unmatched bases: 8. CDR3 bases: TGCGCCAGCAGCGCCCGGGACAGGGTCATCACAGATACGCAGTATTTT. Translation: CASSARDRVITDTQYF.

This chain uses TRBV5-1 with TRBJ1-1; D is undetermined. The CDR3 runs to 14 residues. Germline CDR1 and CDR2: SGHRS and YFSETQ. Trimming left V 4 bases short and J 4 bases short, with 14 bases between. Here the CDR3 reads CASSPQSRGTEAFF. DNA for the CDR3: TGCGCCAGCAGCCCACAGAGCCGAGGCACTGAAGCTTTCTTT.

J is TRBJ2-7 and V is TRBV12-3 or TRBV12-4; perhaps TRBD1 as D (6 bases). Trimming shortened V by 6 bases and J by 2 bases, and 14 bases separated the two germline ends. This CDR3 region has 14 residues. This CDR3 is CASRPRDKPYEQYF. For the CDR3, the DNA is TGTGCCAGCAGACCACGGGACAAACCCTACGAGCAGTACTTC.

Turning to this clonotype: The junction shows a germline mismatch at one end, possibly a read error. The chain has TRBV9 and TRBJ2-2; D is uncertain. The V gene's germline CDR1 is SGDLS and CDR2 YYNGEE. CDR3 length: 14 amino acids. This CDR3 reads CASNVEQNTGELFF. The DNA of the CDR3 is TGTGCCAGCAACGTAGAGCAGAACACCGGGGAGCTGTTTTTT.

This clonotype was recorded once. CDR3 DNA sequence: TGTGCCTGGTTCCGAACAGGGAGGGAAGAGACCCAGTACTTC. It is translated as CAWFRTGREETQYF. The chain employs TRBV30 and TRBJ2-5; possibly TRBD2 for D (7 bases). With 5 bases removed from V and 3 bases from J, the gap between germline ends came to 16 bases. Germline V gene sequence: CDR1 GTSNPN, CDR2 SVGIG (reference sequence). The CDR3 consists of 14 residues.

The J gene is TRBJ2-2, the V gene TRBV5-4; 7 bases match TRBD1. Germline V lookup: CDR1 SGHNT, CDR2 YYREEE (reference sequence). Germline trimming cut 4 bases from V and 0 bases from J; bases unmatched to any gene: 3. This CDR3 has 15 amino acids. The CDR3 is CASSQGTANTGELFF. DNA for the CDR3: TGTGCCAGCAGCCAAGGGACAGCGAACACCGGGGAGCTGTTTTTT.

CDR3 in DNA: TGTGCCAGCACCCTTGGGACAGATACGCAGTATTTT. Translating it yields CASTLGTDTQYF. The rearrangement links TRBV5-4 to TRBJ2-3; no clear D. Trimming cost V 6 bases and J 3 bases, with 8 bases left between them. Germline V gene lookup returns CDR1 SGHNT and CDR2 YYREEE (reference sequence). The CDR3 totals 12 residues. Filled out from reference TRBV5-4 and TRBJ2-3, the complete variable domain reads ETGVTQSPTHLIKTRGQQVTLRCSSQSGHNTVSWYQQALGQGPQFIFQYYREEENGRGNFPPRFSGLQFPNYSSELNVNALELDDSALYLCASTLGTDTQYFGPGTRLTVL.

The gene calls are TRBV9 and TRBJ2-7; weak D call: TRBD2 (5 bases). From germline, CDR1 is SGDLS and CDR2 YYNGEE. The V gene lost 4 bases and the J gene lost 6 bases, with 17 bases spanning the gap. The CDR3 is 14 residues long. The DNA of the CDR3 is TGTGCCAGCAGCCCGGTGGAGGATCCTTCCGAGCAGTACTTC. This sequence encodes CASSPVEDPSEQYF.

The rearrangement uses TRBV5-4 and TRBJ2-1; 13 nucleotides align to TRBD2. CDR3 length: 15 amino acids. CDR1 is SGHNT, CDR2 YYREEE, per germline (reference sequence). The ends lost 3 bases at V and 6 bases at J; junction bases unmatched: 3. The CDR3 reads CASSSGTSGTNEQFF. Written as DNA, the CDR3 is TGTGCCAGCAGCTCCGGGACTAGCGGGACCAATGAGCAGTTCTTC.

The count of this clonotype is one. The chain employs TRBV6-5 and TRBJ1-1; D is undetermined. The CDR3 runs to 18 residues. V lost 2 bases and J 1 base, leaving 20 bases between the germline ends. Germline values: CDR1 MNHEY, CDR2 SVGAGI. CDR3 coding DNA: TGTGCCAGCAGTTACCCGCCGGGATCTATCTCACCGAACACTGAAGCTTTCTTT. Encoded protein: CASSYPPGSISPNTEAFF.

This clonotype was detected only once. V and J are TRBV5-1 and TRBJ2-1, with TRBD2 matching over 7 bases. The length of the CDR3 is 17 residues. The V gene's germline CDR1 is SGHRS and CDR2 YFSETQ. The junction had 13 bases not matched to a gene; V was cut back by 3 bases and J by 4 bases. The CDR3 protein is CASSSGSGGRLYNEQFF. Here the CDR3 DNA reads TGCGCCAGCAGCTCGGGGTCCGGCGGGAGATTGTACAATGAGCAGTTCTTC.

The chain carries TRBV2 and TRBJ2-7; no clear D gene. V was shortened by 8 bases and J by 6 bases, with 11 bases between the two germline ends. The CDR3 is made up of 11 amino acids. Germline V lookup: CDR1 SNHLY, CDR2 FYNNEI. This chain's CDR3 is CASSRSSEQYF. The CDR3 DNA is TGTGCCAGCTCGAGATCGTCCGAGCAGTACTTC.

The chain uses TRBV12-5 and TRBJ2-1; 12 nucleotides match TRBD2. Trimming removed 0 bases from V and 6 bases from J; junction bases left unmatched: 6. Germline CDR1 LGHNT, CDR2 FRNRAP. The CDR3 length is 17 residues. The DNA of the CDR3 is TGTGCTAGTGGTTTGGTACAAACTAGCGGGGGGACCAATGAGCAGTTCTTC. Translating gives CASGLVQTSGGTNEQFF.

This chain links TRBV13 with TRBJ2-7, with 10 bases fitting TRBD2. This CDR3 is 16 amino acids long. Germline assignment: CDR1 PRHDT and CDR2 FYEKMQ (reference sequence). After removal of 5 bases from V and 2 bases from J, the junction contained 9 bases not matched to a gene. CDR3 loop: CASSGGTSGKAYEQYF. CDR3 DNA sequence: TGTGCCAGCAGCGGGGGCACTAGCGGGAAGGCCTACGAGCAGTACTTC. Combining the CDR3 with reference TRBV13 and TRBJ2-7 gives the whole variable domain AAGVIQSPRHLIKEKRETATLKCYPIPRHDTVYWYQQGPGQDPQFLISFYEKMQSDKGSIPDRFSAQQFSDYHSELNMSSLELGDSALYFCASSGGTSGKAYEQYFGPGTRLTVT.

The chain carries TRBV9 and TRBJ1-1; a possible D gene is TRBD1 (5 bases). CDR1 is SGDLS, CDR2 YYNGEE, per germline. CDR3 length: 14 residues. V shed 0 bases and J shed 4 bases, with 10 bases lying between them. This CDR3 reads CASSVAGRGTEAFF. The CDR3 bases are TGTGCCAGCAGCGTAGCGGGACGAGGCACTGAAGCTTTCTTT.

The rearrangement joins TRBV30 to TRBJ2-1; maybe TRBD2 (5 bases). The CDR3 is 15 residues long. V was shortened by 1 base and J by 9 bases, with 19 bases between the two germline ends. CDR1 is GTSNPN and CDR2 is SVGIG in the germline V gene (reference sequence). This CDR3 reads CAWSGDHGVESEQFF. The CDR3 DNA reads as TGTGCCTGGAGTGGGGATCACGGGGTCGAAAGTGAGCAGTTCTTC.

This clonotype appeared a few times. The CDR3 region is CASSLGVNQPQHF. For the CDR3, the DNA is TGTGCCAGCAGTTTGGGTGTCAATCAGCCCCAGCATTTT. The chain is built from TRBV27 and TRBJ1-5; unclear D gene. Trimming removed 3 bases at V and 3 bases at J, with 6 bases between. This CDR3 has 13 residues. Germline values: CDR1 MNHEY, CDR2 SMNVEV (reference sequence).

The chain combines TRBV23-1 with TRBJ2-7, with D unresolved. TRBV23-1 is annotated as an ORF whose role is uncertain. The CDR3 loop spans 12 amino acids. V gave up 8 bases and J gave up 4 bases, with 12 bases separating them. This CDR3 reads CASGSVTYEQYF. CDR3 nucleotide sequence: TGCGCCAGCGGGTCTGTAACTTACGAGCAGTACTTC.

Comments on this clonotype: The junction departs from the called germline gene at one end, perhaps through a read error. The chain joins TRBV7-7 to TRBJ2-5, with D maybe TRBD1 (5 bases). The germline V gene encodes CDR1 SSHAT and CDR2 FNYEAQ (reference sequence). The CDR3 spans 13 residues. The CDR3 nucleotides are TGTGCTAGCAGCTTTCAGGGTTCAGAGACCCAGTACTTC. Amino acids: CASSFQGSETQYF. The full variable domain, with the rest looked up from reference TRBV7-7 and TRBJ2-5, is GAGVSQSPRYKVTKRGQDVTLRCDPISSHATLYWYQQALGQGPEFLTYFNYEAQPDKSGLPSDRFSAERPEGSISTLTIQRTEQRDSAMYRCASSFQGSETQYFGPGTRLLVL.

The chain is built from TRBV5-1 and TRBJ2-1, with 7 bases aligning to TRBD2. Trimming removed 2 bases from V and 5 bases from J; junction bases left unmatched: 7. Germline V gene lookup returns CDR1 SGHRS and CDR2 YFSETQ. CDR3 length: 15 residues. This CDR3 is CASSFSLSGNNEQFF. CDR3 DNA: TGCGCCAGCAGCTTCAGTCTAAGCGGGAACAATGAGCAGTTCTTC. Complete variable domain (other parts from reference TRBV5-1 and TRBJ2-1): KAGVTQTPRYLIKTRGQQVTLSCSPISGHRSVSWYQQTPGQGLQFLFEYFSETQRNKGNFPGRFSGRQFSNSRSEMNVSTLELGDSALYLCASSFSLSGNNEQFFGPGTRLTVL.